Listed below are T cell receptor beta chains from one sample, sequenced in a study of blood T cell repertoires in COVID-19. TCRdb's table, derived via immunoSEQ multiplex PCR, lists solely in-frame clones and lacks some. The table lists 300,000 to 350,000 clones, 70% to 90% of them singletons. The sample taken for sequencing was PBMCs or T cells enriched from blood (not recorded which). The receptors come from a woman aged 40 to 50 with acute COVID-19. Each CDR3 is given with its conserved first and last residue. D genes are given only for firm matches. Some rows have no size entry. The others give once, few or many, or a class for an expanded clone.

clone_size j_call v_call d_call cdr3_aa cdr3_nt
NA TRBJ1-2 TRBV11-2 NA CASSLDDGARYGYTF TGTGCCAGCAGCTTAGATGATGGAGCCCGTTATGGCTACACCTTC
NA TRBJ1-1 TRBV29-1 TRBD1 CSVTSITGGAGEAFF TGCAGCGTAACATCCATAACAGGGGGCGCGGGTGAAGCTTTCTTT
NA TRBJ1-6 TRBV6-4 NA CASSGSNSPLHF TGTGCCAGCAGTGGAAGCAATTCACCCCTCCACTTT
NA TRBJ1-2 TRBV4-2 NA CASSQDFQGIDF TGTGCCAGCAGCCAAGATTTTCAGGGCATCGACTTC
NA TRBJ2-1 TRBV6-2/TRBV6-3 TRBD1 CASSYATGRVDNEQFF TGTGCCAGCAGTTATGCGACAGGGCGAGTGGACAATGAGCAGTTCTTC
NA TRBJ2-3 TRBV14 TRBD1 CASSRRQGVTDTQYF TGTGCCAGCAGCCGCAGACAGGGAGTCACAGATACGCAGTATTTT
once TRBJ1-2 TRBV7-2 TRBD1 CASSLGQGVTYGYTF TGTGCCAGCAGCTTAGGGCAGGGGGTGACCTATGGCTACACCTTC
NA TRBJ1-1 TRBV7-9 NA CASSFRTENTEAFF TGTGCCAGCAGCTTCAGGACAGAGAACACTGAAGCTTTCTTT
NA TRBJ1-2 TRBV4-1 TRBD1 CASSQDPGQGNYGYTF TGCGCCAGCAGCCAAGATCCGGGACAGGGGAACTATGGCTACACCTTC
few TRBJ2-7 TRBV28 NA CASSLRVYEQYF TGTGCCAGCAGTTTACGAGTTTACGAGCAGTACTTC
NA TRBJ2-3 TRBV19 TRBD2 CASSASGQSTDTQYF TGTGCCAGTAGTGCTAGCGGGCAAAGCACAGATACGCAGTATTTT
NA TRBJ1-5 TRBV5-1 NA CASSLIPGGNQPQHF TGCGCCAGCAGCTTGATTCCGGGGGGGAATCAGCCCCAGCATTTT
NA TRBJ1-2 TRBV19 NA CASSIDRTNYGYTF TGTGCCAGTAGTATAGACAGGACTAACTATGGCTACACCTTC
NA TRBJ1-3 TRBV6-5 TRBD1 CASNPQGAGNTIYF TGTGCCAGCAATCCTCAGGGGGCTGGAAACACCATATATTTT
NA TRBJ2-7 TRBV5-6 TRBD2 CASSLGLNPHEQYF TGTGCCAGCAGCCTGGGACTAAACCCCCACGAGCAGTACTTC
NA TRBJ1-2 TRBV13 TRBD1 CASSYYRGSGYGYTF TGTGCCAGCAGCTATTACAGGGGAAGCGGCTATGGCTACACCTTC
once TRBJ1-5 TRBV12-1 NA CASSLRLGGPQHF TGTGCCAGCAGCTTAAGATTGGGGGGGCCCCAGCATTTT
once TRBJ2-1 TRBV19 NA CASSMGNYNEQFF TGTGCCAGTAGTATGGGCAACTACAATGAGCAGTTCTTC
NA TRBJ1-4 TRBV7-2 TRBD1 CASSLGEGQLNEKLFF TGTGCCAGCAGCTTAGGAGAGGGACAGCTTAATGAAAAACTGTTTTTT
NA TRBJ1-6 TRBV18 NA CASSGQGNSPLHF TGTGCCAGCTCGGGGCAGGGAAATTCACCCCTCCACTTT
NA TRBJ1-2 TRBV7-9 TRBD1 CASSPTGVGYGYTF TGTGCCAGCAGCCCGACAGGGGTTGGCTATGGCTACACCTTC
once TRBJ2-1 TRBV2 TRBD1 CASSKGQAVSSYNEQFF TGTGCCAGCAGCAAGGGACAGGCGGTAAGCTCCTACAATGAGCAGTTCTTC
NA TRBJ1-1 TRBV7-9 TRBD1 CASLRAQGTVGNTEAFF TGTGCCAGTCTACGAGCTCAGGGGACAGTCGGGAACACTGAAGCTTTCTTT
once TRBJ1-4 TRBV6-2/TRBV6-3 TRBD1 CASSPGQLAGTNEKLFF TGTGCCAGCAGCCCGGGACAGCTTGCCGGGACTAATGAAAAACTGTTTTTT
NA TRBJ1-5 TRBV7-2 TRBD1 CASSLDRGNQPQHF TGTGCCAGCAGCTTGGACAGGGGCAATCAGCCCCAGCATTTT
NA TRBJ1-2 TRBV4-3 NA CASSQQGNYGYTF TGCGCCAGCAGCCAACAGGGGAACTATGGCTACACCTTC
few TRBJ1-4 TRBV4-2 NA CASSQDWSGNEKLFF TGTGCCAGCAGCCAAGATTGGTCAGGGAATGAAAAACTGTTTTTT
NA TRBJ2-7 TRBV5-1 TRBD1 CASSPTYPGGEQYF TGCGCCAGCAGCCCAACCTACCCAGGGGGCGAGCAGTACTTC
NA TRBJ1-4 TRBV5-1 TRBD1 CASSSTGQGMGEKLFF TGCGCCAGCAGCTCGACGGGACAGGGGATGGGAGAAAAACTGTTTTTT
NA TRBJ1-2 TRBV7-2 NA CASSLEGQLGVGYTF TGTGCCAGCAGCTTAGAGGGACAATTAGGAGTCGGCTACACCTTC
few TRBJ1-5 TRBV6-5 NA CASSYSGRSNQPQHF TGTGCCAGCAGTTACTCGGGTAGGAGTAATCAGCCCCAGCATTTT
NA TRBJ2-1 TRBV10-3 TRBD1 CATEKDRGSYNEQFF TGTGCCACCGAAAAGGACAGGGGCTCCTACAATGAGCAGTTCTTC
NA TRBJ1-6 TRBV7-2 NA CASSSRNSPLHF TGTGCCAGCAGCTCCCGGAATTCACCCCTCCACTTT
once TRBJ1-2 TRBV10-3 NA CAISESEGGYTF TGTGCCATCAGTGAGTCGGAGGGAGGCTACACCTTC
once TRBJ2-1 TRBV5-1 TRBD2 CASGTSGTTNEQFF TGCGCCAGCGGCACTAGCGGGACGACCAATGAGCAGTTCTTC
NA TRBJ1-1 TRBV18 NA CASSPGGPPEAFF TGTGCCAGCTCACCGGGCGGGCCCCCTGAAGCTTTCTTT
NA TRBJ1-6 TRBV4-2 TRBD1 CASSQRDRGDLGSPLHF TGTGCCAGCAGCCAGCGGGACAGGGGGGACTTGGGTTCACCCCTCCACTTT
NA TRBJ1-3 TRBV4-1 TRBD1 CASSLGQGASSGNTIYF TGCGCCAGCAGTCTAGGACAGGGGGCGAGCTCTGGAAACACCATATATTTT
NA TRBJ1-6 TRBV10-2 NA CATAGGVLALHF TGCGCCACTGCGGGGGGGGTCTTGGCCCTCCACTTT
NA TRBJ2-5 TRBV11-3 NA CASSLDRGTQYF TGTGCCAGCAGCTTAGATCGCGGGACCCAGTACTTC
once TRBJ2-7 TRBV3-1/TRBV3-2 TRBD2 CASSQVSAGGSYEQYF TGTGCCAGCAGCCAAGTTTCAGCGGGGGGTTCATACGAGCAGTACTTC
NA TRBJ1-6 TRBV27 NA CASRLQGTSPLHF TGTGCCAGCAGGCTACAGGGTACTTCACCCCTCCACTTT
NA TRBJ1-3 TRBV12-3/TRBV12-4 NA CASSSTGNTIYF TGTGCCAGCAGTTCGACAGGAAACACCATATATTTT
NA TRBJ1-1 TRBV7-6 NA CASSLEAGSGYTEAFF TGTGCCAGCAGCTTAGAGGCAGGGTCCGGCTACACTGAAGCTTTCTTT
NA TRBJ1-2 TRBV29-1 NA CSAQSGSGYGYTF TGCAGCGCCCAGTCGGGGTCCGGGTATGGCTACACCTTC
NA TRBJ1-1 TRBV12-3/TRBV12-4 NA CASSSTVNTEAFF TGTGCCAGCAGTTCGACAGTGAACACTGAAGCTTTCTTT
NA TRBJ2-5 TRBV5-4 TRBD1 CASSFPGGRAGETQYF TGTGCCAGCAGTTTCCCAGGGGGCAGGGCGGGGGAGACCCAGTACTTC
few TRBJ1-4 TRBV5-1 NA CASSLGTGREKLFF TGCGCCAGCAGCTTGGGTACGGGTAGGGAAAAACTGTTTTTT
NA TRBJ2-4 TRBV5-3 NA CARSFLLAKNIQYF TGTGCCAGAAGCTTTCTCCTAGCCAAAAACATTCAGTACTTC
NA TRBJ1-2 TRBV9 NA CASSGAEKEGNYGYTF TGTGCCAGCAGCGGGGCCGAAAAGGAGGGTAACTATGGCTACACCTTC
NA TRBJ1-2 TRBV7-2 NA CASSLRRSTNYGYTF TGTGCCAGCAGCTTAAGGAGGTCAACTAACTATGGCTACACCTTC
NA TRBJ2-3 TRBV7-2 NA CASSRDFLSTDTQYF TGTGCCAGCAGCCGGGACTTCCTAAGCACAGATACGCAGTATTTT